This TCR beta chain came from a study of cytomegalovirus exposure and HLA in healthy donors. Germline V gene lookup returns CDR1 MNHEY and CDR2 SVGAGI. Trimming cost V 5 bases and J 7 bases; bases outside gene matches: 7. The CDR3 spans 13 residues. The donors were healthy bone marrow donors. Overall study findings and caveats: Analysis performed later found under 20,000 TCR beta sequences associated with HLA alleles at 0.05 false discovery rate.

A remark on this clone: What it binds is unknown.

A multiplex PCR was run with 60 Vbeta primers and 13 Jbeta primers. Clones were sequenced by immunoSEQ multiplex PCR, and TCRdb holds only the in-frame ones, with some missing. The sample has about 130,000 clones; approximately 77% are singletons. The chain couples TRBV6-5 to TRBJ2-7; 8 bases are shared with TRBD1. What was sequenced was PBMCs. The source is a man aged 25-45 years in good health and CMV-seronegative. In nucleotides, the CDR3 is TGTGCCAGCAGTGCTTACCGGGACAGGGAGCAGTACTTC. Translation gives CASSAYRDREQYF.